The 8 T cell receptor beta chains presented below share a single source sample, sequenced in a study of PD-L1 blockade in urothelial cancer. Assay used: immunoSEQ multiplex PCR; TCRdb lists only in-frame clones, some missing. Counted here are 45,000 to 55,000 clones, around 85% occurring once; the ten biggest clones make up about 9.4%. Time point described: peripheral blood 6 weeks after treatment start. Sequencing was performed on PBMCs, taken around atezolizumab (anti-PD-L1) treatment. These receptors were obtained from a man aged 60-69 years with urothelial cancer.

The count of this clone is one. The gene calls are TRBV7-6 and TRBJ1-4; possibly TRBD1 for D (5 bases). This CDR3 spans 17 amino acids. V was shortened by 6 bases and J by 6 bases, with 23 bases between the two germline ends. In germline, CDR1 is SGHVS, CDR2 FNYEAQ. The CDR3 nucleotides are TGTGCCAGCAGATTAACTAGCGGTTCCGGGGGGGATGAAAAACTGTTTTTT. Protein: CASRLTSGSGGDEKLFF.

The sample holds a few counts of this clone. The V gene is TRBV2, the J gene TRBJ1-2; D unclear. V lost 1 base and J 4 bases, leaving 7 bases between the germline ends. The CDR3 covers 13 residues. The V gene's germline CDR1 is SNHLY and CDR2 FYNNEI. The CDR3 DNA follows: TGTGCCAGCAGTGAAGGACGCGGCTATGGCTACACCTTC. This encodes CASSEGRGYGYTF. Drawing the rest from reference TRBV2 and TRBJ1-2, the complete variable domain is EPEVTQTPSHQVTQMGQEVILRCVPISNHLYFYWYRQILGQKVEFLVSFYNNEISEKSEIFDDQFSVERPDGSNFTLKIRSTKLEDSAMYFCASSEGRGYGYTFGSGTRLTVV.

This rearrangement joins TRBV7-9 to TRBJ1-1, with TRBD1 matching 7 bases. The CDR3 is made up of 13 amino acids. Germline V gene sequence: CDR1 SEHNR, CDR2 FQNEAQ (reference sequence). J was trimmed by 5 bases and V by 3 bases; bases with no gene match: 3. CDR3 in amino acids: CASSFEQGTEAFF. CDR3 DNA sequence: TGTGCCAGCAGCTTCGAACAGGGGACTGAAGCTTTCTTT.

The chain recombines TRBV30 with TRBJ2-2; a weak D match, TRBD1 (6 bases). The ends were cut back, 2 bases at V and 6 bases at J, with 7 bases in the middle. The germline gives CDR1 GTSNPN, CDR2 SVGIG (reference sequence). The CDR3 loop spans 12 amino acids. The CDR3: CAWSRGSGELFF. The CDR3 DNA sequence: TGTGCCTGGAGTAGGGGGTCCGGGGAGCTGTTTTTT.

V is TRBV7-2 and J is TRBJ2-3; TRBD2 matches at 9 bases. V was pared by 8 bases and J by 1 base, with 16 bases of the junction left unmatched. The CDR3 spans 18 residues. CDR1 is SGHTA, CDR2 FQGNSA, per germline. The CDR3 nucleotides are TGTGCCAGCTCCCTCCCGGGGGGCGGGGGGGTAGGCACAGATACGCAGTATTTT. This codes for CASSLPGGGGVGTDTQYF.

The chain recombines TRBV11-3 with TRBJ2-5, with D maybe TRBD2 (7 bases). Trimming removed 5 bases at V and 4 bases at J, with 23 bases between. The CDR3 covers 17 residues. Per the germline V gene, CDR1 is SGHNT and CDR2 is YENEEA. The CDR3 DNA follows: TGTGCCAGCAGCCTCCGGGGCGGGGGCGGCGCTGGAGAGACCCAGTACTTC. It codes for CASSLRGGGGAGETQYF.

This rearrangement joins TRBV6-5 to TRBJ1-4; 10 bases agree with TRBD1. V trimming: 7 bases; J trimming: 7 bases; junction bases outside the gene matches: 9. Germline-derived CDR1 and CDR2 are MNHEY and SVGAGI. The CDR3 has 15 amino acids. CDR3 in amino acids: CASTPRDRGGEKLFF. The CDR3 DNA reads as TGTGCCAGCACCCCTCGGGACAGGGGTGGTGAAAAACTGTTTTTT.

This rearrangement joins TRBV2 to TRBJ1-1; maybe TRBD1 (6 bases). CDR1 SNHLY and CDR2 FYNNEI come from the germline V gene. V was shortened by 2 bases and J by 4 bases, with 23 bases between the two germline ends. The CDR3 is 18 amino acids. DNA of the CDR3: TGTGCCAGCAGTGAATCCCGACCGGGGGGGGCGGGTTTCACTGAAGCTTTCTTT. Translation: CASSESRPGGAGFTEAFF.